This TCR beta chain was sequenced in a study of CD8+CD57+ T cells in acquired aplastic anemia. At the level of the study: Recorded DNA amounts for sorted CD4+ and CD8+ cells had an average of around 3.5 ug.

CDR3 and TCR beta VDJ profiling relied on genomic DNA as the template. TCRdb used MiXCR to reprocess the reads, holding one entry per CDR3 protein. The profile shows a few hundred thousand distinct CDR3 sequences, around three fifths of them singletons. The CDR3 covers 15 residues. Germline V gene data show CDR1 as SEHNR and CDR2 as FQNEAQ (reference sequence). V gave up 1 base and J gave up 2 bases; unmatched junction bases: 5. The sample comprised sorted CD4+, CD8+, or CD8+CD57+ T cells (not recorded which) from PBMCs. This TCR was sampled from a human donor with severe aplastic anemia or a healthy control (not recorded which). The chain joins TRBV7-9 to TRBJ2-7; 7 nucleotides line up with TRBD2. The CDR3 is CASSLGPSGAYEQYF. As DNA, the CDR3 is TGTGCCAGCAGCTTAGGACCTAGCGGAGCCTACGAGCAGTACTTC.